The 30 T cell receptor beta chains in this list originate from one sample, sequenced in a study of blood T cell repertoires in COVID-19. Data came from immunoSEQ multiplex PCR; TCRdb stores just in-frame clones and leaves some out. The data hold roughly 30,000 clones, with roughly 84% observed a single time. The sample taken for sequencing was peripheral blood. All receptors come from an elderly man with active COVID-19.

The chain employs TRBV9 and TRBJ1-1, with a possible D match to TRBD1 (6 bases). Germline lookup yields CDR1 SGDLS and CDR2 YYNGEE. The CDR3 length is 15 residues. V lost 0 bases, J lost 8 bases, and 17 bases lay in between. The CDR3 DNA sequence: TGTGCCAGCAGCGTAGTCCCCGGACAGCTCACCGAAGCTTTCTTT. It encodes CASSVVPGQLTEAFF.

J is TRBJ2-1 and V is TRBV29-1; a possible D gene is TRBD2 (6 bases). The ends were cut back, 3 bases at V and 8 bases at J, with 17 bases in the middle. CDR3 length: 14 residues. Germline values: CDR1 SQVTM, CDR2 ANQGSEA. CDR3 sequence (DNA): TGCAGCGTTGACGGTCTGGGGGGACTGGATGAGCAGTTCTTC. Amino acids: CSVDGLGGLDEQFF.

CDR3 nucleotide sequence: TGTGCCAGCAGCCAGAACAGGGTACACGAAAAACTGTTTTTT. It translates to CASSQNRVHEKLFF. V is TRBV7-8 and J is TRBJ1-4; tentative D call: TRBD1 (6 bases). Germline V gene sequence: CDR1 SGHVS, CDR2 FQNEAQ. Trimming removed 5 bases at V and 8 bases at J, with 15 bases between. The CDR3 length is 14 residues.

J is TRBJ2-3 and V is TRBV6-5; 11 bases match TRBD2. Germline CDR1 and CDR2: MNHEY and SVGAGI. V lost 4 bases to trimming and J lost 4 bases; unmatched junction nucleotides: 4. CDR3 length: 15 residues. CDR3 sequence (DNA): TGTGCCAGCAGTTTTAGCGGGGGGGATGCAGATACGCAGTATTTT. It yields the protein CASSFSGGDADTQYF.

The rearrangement uses TRBV6-5 and TRBJ2-2, with TRBD2 matching 8 bases. Looked up from germline, CDR1 is MNHEY and CDR2 is SVGAGI. The junction had 7 bases not matched to a gene; V was cut back by 5 bases and J by 8 bases. CDR3 length: 14 residues. CDR3 sequence (DNA): TGTGCCAGCAGTACCGGGGGGGCACTAGGGGAGCTGTTTTTT. It is translated as CASSTGGALGELFF.

V usage is TRBV25-1 and J usage is TRBJ2-1, with unresolved D. From germline, CDR1 is MGHDK and CDR2 SYGVNS. This CDR3 spans 14 amino acids. Trimming took off 7 bases at V and 4 bases at J, with 14 bases between the two ends. DNA of the CDR3: TGTGCCAGCACCCCGATGGGCTCATACAATGAGCAGTTCTTC. Residues: CASTPMGSYNEQFF.

This clone was counted once. The V gene is TRBV5-1, the J gene TRBJ2-2, with D unclear. Looked up from germline, CDR1 is SGHRS and CDR2 is YFSETQ. Trimming removed 3 bases at V and 6 bases at J, with 12 bases between. This CDR3 has 14 residues. The CDR3 protein is CASSSVVAAGELFF. CDR3 nucleotides: TGCGCCAGCAGCTCGGTGGTTGCCGCCGGGGAGCTGTTTTTT.

This sequence joins TRBV30 and TRBJ2-7, with D unresolved. Germline loops: CDR1 GTSNPN, CDR2 SVGIG (reference sequence). Trimming shortened V by 2 bases and J by 4 bases, and 6 bases separated the two germline ends. The CDR3 loop spans 11 amino acids. Here the CDR3 DNA reads TGTGCCTGGAGTTCCGGGTACGAGCAGTACTTC. As protein: CAWSSGYEQYF.

The chain joins TRBV13 to TRBJ1-5, with D tentatively TRBD1 (5 bases). V lost 5 bases, J lost 0 bases, and 20 bases lay in between. Germline V gene lookup returns CDR1 PRHDT and CDR2 FYEKMQ (reference sequence). The CDR3 is 18 amino acids. CDR3 region: CASSGPGFRLYSNQPQHF. In DNA, the CDR3 is TGTGCCAGCAGCGGTCCAGGGTTTCGCCTATATAGCAATCAGCCCCAGCATTTT.

V gene TRBV6-5 combines with J gene TRBJ1-1; 7 positions match TRBD1. The trim removed 4 bases at V and 1 base at J, leaving 6 bases unmatched. The CDR3 is 15 residues long. Germline V gives CDR1 MNHEY, CDR2 SVGAGI. The CDR3 protein is CASSSGTAKNTEAFF. In DNA form, the CDR3 reads TGTGCCAGCAGTTCCGGGACAGCCAAGAACACTGAAGCTTTCTTT.

The rearrangement joins TRBV5-4 to TRBJ1-2; D is undetermined. Per germline, CDR1 SGHNT and CDR2 YYREEE (reference sequence). The CDR3 spans 13 residues. Trimming took 3 bases from V and 0 from J, leaving 6 bases between them. Here the CDR3 reads CASSYDSNYGYTF. As DNA, the CDR3 is TGTGCCAGCAGCTACGACTCTAACTATGGCTACACCTTC.

V and J are TRBV2 and TRBJ2-6; 11 nucleotides agree with TRBD1. This CDR3 is 16 amino acids long. Germline CDR1 is SNHLY and CDR2 is FYNNEI. Trimming removed 8 bases from V and 3 bases from J; junction bases left unmatched: 6. CDR3 residues: CASGTGGTGGANVLTF. CDR3 DNA: TGTGCCAGCGGGACAGGGGGAACGGGTGGGGCCAACGTCCTGACTTTC. The complete variable domain, with remaining parts taken from reference TRBV2 and TRBJ2-6, reads EPEVTQTPSHQVTQMGQEVILRCVPISNHLYFYWYRQILGQKVEFLVSFYNNEISEKSEIFDDQFSVERPDGSNFTLKIRSTKLEDSAMYFCASGTGGTGGANVLTFGAGSRLTVL.

The CDR3 loop is CASSPSGNQPQHF. The DNA for the CDR3 is TGTGCCAGCTCACCTAGCGGAAATCAGCCCCAGCATTTT. The chain carries TRBV18 and TRBJ1-5; D gene uncertain. Trimming left V 3 bases short and J 4 bases short, with 7 bases between. Looked up from germline, CDR1 is KGHSH and CDR2 is LQKENI. The CDR3 extends over 13 amino acids.

The chain joins TRBV29-1 to TRBJ2-7, with 9 bases matching TRBD2. The CDR3 spans 15 residues. V trimming: 6 bases; J trimming: 4 bases; junction bases outside the gene matches: 13. CDR1 is SQVTM and CDR2 is ANQGSEA in the germline V gene. CDR3 protein: CSVMTTSGGLYEQYF. The CDR3 DNA follows: TGCAGCGTGATGACTACAAGCGGGGGGCTATACGAGCAGTACTTC.

This clone showed up just a few times. The genes are TRBV6-5 and TRBJ2-1; TRBD1 agrees at 7 bases. Trimming took 2 bases from V and 5 from J; bases not matched to a gene: 6. Per germline, CDR1 MNHEY and CDR2 SVGAGI. The CDR3 contains 15 residues. The CDR3, as DNA: TGTGCCAGCAGTTACCAGGCGGACAGGAACAATGAGCAGTTCTTC. Encoded protein: CASSYQADRNNEQFF.

This clone was counted a single time. This sequence joins TRBV6-5 and TRBJ2-7, with D maybe TRBD2 (6 bases). Germline V gene lookup returns CDR1 MNHEY and CDR2 SVGAGI. CDR3 length equals 13 residues. V was trimmed by 6 bases and J by 2 bases, leaving 11 bases between them. CDR3: CASRRDDPYEQYF. The CDR3 coding sequence is TGTGCCAGCAGGCGGGACGACCCCTACGAGCAGTACTTC.

This clone was seen just once. This chain uses TRBV2 with TRBJ1-4, with D perhaps TRBD1 (5 bases). Trimming left V 6 bases short and J 7 bases short, with 18 bases between. The CDR3 loop spans 15 amino acids. Germline CDR1 SNHLY, CDR2 FYNNEI. The CDR3 here is CASSHQAQGPEKLFF. The CDR3 DNA reads as TGTGCCAGCAGCCACCAGGCCCAGGGCCCTGAAAAACTGTTTTTT.

This clone has a single count. DNA for the CDR3: TGTGCCAGCTTCCCCGGGGTCCTTTTGACGAACACTGAAGCTTTCTTT. It yields the protein CASFPGVLLTNTEAFF. The chain is built from TRBV19 and TRBJ1-1; D not resolved. Trimming cost V 9 bases and J 1 base, with 21 bases left between them. Per germline, CDR1 LNHDA and CDR2 SQIVND (reference sequence). The CDR3 is made up of 16 amino acids.

V usage is TRBV2 and J usage is TRBJ1-5; TRBD1 is a possible D gene (5 bases). CDR1 and CDR2 (germline): SNHLY, FYNNEI. Deletions cut 6 bases from V and 6 bases from J, with 15 bases between. The CDR3 is 14 amino acids. The CDR3 is CASSPMGLAQPQHF. The CDR3 DNA follows: TGTGCCAGCAGCCCTATGGGGCTGGCTCAGCCCCAGCATTTT.

The chain uses TRBV5-1 and TRBJ2-7; D gene ambiguous. The germline CDR1 and CDR2 sequences are SGHRS and YFSETQ. V dropped 0 bases and J dropped 3 bases, with 10 bases sitting between them. This CDR3 spans 14 amino acids. The CDR3 protein is CASSLEPNYYEQYF. The CDR3 coding sequence is TGCGCCAGCAGCTTGGAGCCCAATTACTACGAGCAGTACTTC.

This chain links TRBV18 with TRBJ2-7, with 7 nucleotides matching TRBD1. The CDR3 loop spans 15 amino acids. With 3 bases clipped from V and 6 bases from J, the junction kept 11 bases outside the gene matches. Germline loops: CDR1 KGHSH, CDR2 LQKENI. The CDR3 is CASSPPGQRPGEQYF. The CDR3 nucleotides are TGTGCCAGCTCACCTCCGGGACAGCGTCCTGGCGAGCAGTACTTC.

The chain recombines TRBV6-2 or TRBV6-3 with TRBJ2-4, with 7 bases identical to TRBD2. Germline assignment: CDR1 MNHEY and CDR2 SVGEGT. J lost 1 base, V lost 2 bases, and 2 bases had no gene match. This CDR3 is built from 15 residues. The CDR3 sequence is CASSYGGGAKNIQYF. In DNA, the CDR3 is TGTGCCAGCAGTTACGGGGGGGGTGCCAAAAACATTCAGTACTTC.

The rearrangement links TRBV5-1 to TRBJ1-1; the D is unclear. This CDR3 is 13 amino acids long. The germline gives CDR1 SGHRS, CDR2 YFSETQ. Trimming cost V 2 bases and J 2 bases, with 7 bases left between them. This chain's CDR3 is CASSLTPNTEAFF. In nucleotides, the CDR3 is TGCGCCAGCAGCTTAACACCCAACACTGAAGCTTTCTTT.

This clone was observed once. In DNA, the CDR3 is TGTGCCAGCAGTCCCGGGACAGCGAGGGGTGGCTACACCTTC. Encoded protein: CASSPGTARGGYTF. The chain has TRBV5-4 and TRBJ1-2; TRBD1 matches at 7 bases. This CDR3 region has 14 residues. J was trimmed by 7 bases and V by 5 bases; bases with no gene match: 11. Germline V gives CDR1 SGHNT, CDR2 YYREEE (reference sequence).

The chain couples TRBV12-5 to TRBJ2-7, with 11 bases that match TRBD1. Germline values: CDR1 LGHNT, CDR2 FRNRAP. V lost 1 base to trimming and J lost 9 bases; unmatched junction nucleotides: 14. The CDR3 is 17 amino acids. CDR3 sequence reads: CASGLGFGTGGIAGQYF. The CDR3 coding sequence is TGTGCTAGTGGTTTGGGCTTTGGGACAGGGGGAATTGCCGGGCAGTACTTC.

The chain joins TRBV3-1 (or the pseudogene TRBV3-2) to TRBJ1-1; D not certain. V lost 0 bases, J lost 2 bases, and 10 bases lay in between. The CDR3 is 15 amino acids. Germline CDR1 is LGHDT and CDR2 is YNNKEL (reference sequence). CDR3 loop: CASSQDLRSNTEAFF. The CDR3 DNA reads TGTGCCAGCAGCCAAGATTTGAGGAGCAACACTGAAGCTTTCTTT.

This clone was detected only a few times. The chain carries TRBV19 and TRBJ2-6; 7 bases are shared with TRBD1. The germline V gene has CDR1 LNHDA and CDR2 SQIVND (reference sequence). The CDR3 spans 18 residues. The trim removed 7 bases at V and 1 base at J, leaving 13 bases unmatched. The DNA for the CDR3 is TGTGCCAGTACCTTCAGTAGGGGGCCAGCTTCTGGGGCCAACGTCCTGACTTTC. Its protein is CASTFSRGPASGANVLTF.

V is TRBV10-3 and J is TRBJ1-6, with D possibly TRBD1 on 6 matching bases. The CDR3 contains 13 residues. V gave up 2 bases and J gave up 7 bases, with 6 bases separating them. Germline lookup yields CDR1 ENHRY and CDR2 SYGVKD. The CDR3 protein is CAISETGNSPLHF. The DNA of the CDR3 is TGTGCCATCAGTGAGACAGGGAATTCACCCCTCCACTTT.

The chain recombines TRBV6-5 with TRBJ1-1; 7 nucleotides line up with TRBD1. This CDR3 is built from 15 residues. The V segment lost 9 bases and the J segment 0 bases; nucleotides outside the gene matches: 10. CDR1 is MNHEY and CDR2 is SVGAGI in the germline V gene. The CDR3 DNA reads TGTGCCAGTCAGCGGACGACAGGGATGAACACTGAAGCTTTCTTT. As protein: CASQRTTGMNTEAFF.

The genes are TRBV5-4 and TRBJ2-3; D is perhaps TRBD2 (6 bases). The length of the CDR3 is 13 residues. Per the germline V gene, CDR1 is SGHNT and CDR2 is YYREEE (reference sequence). Trimming took 4 bases from V and 4 from J, leaving 10 bases between them. CDR3 sequence reads: CASSPGLSDTQYF. DNA of the CDR3: TGTGCCAGCAGCCCGGGACTTTCAGATACGCAGTATTTT.